This is a list of T cell receptor beta chains from one sample in a study of hypomethylating agent response in myelodysplastic syndrome. Some clones are missing from TCRdb's copy, which holds only in-frame ones; the method was immunoSEQ multiplex PCR. The repertoire holds about 1,700 clones, with roughly 90% as singletons. The sequencing here drew on bone marrow, taken before or after starting hypomethylating agent treatment for myelodysplastic syndrome (not recorded which). The receptors derive from a human donor with myelodysplastic syndrome. The CDR3 runs from the conserved cysteine through the conserved F or W. A D gene is named only where the DNA matches it firmly. Not every row has a clone size; where given, it reads once, few, many or a size class.

v_call	j_call	clone_size	d_call	cdr3_nt	cdr3_aa
TRBV6-5	TRBJ1-2	.	.	TGTGCCAGCAGTTCCCAGACTGATGGCTACACCTTC	CASSSQTDGYTF
TRBV9	TRBJ2-1	.	TRBD1	TGTGCCAGCAGCACCTCAATTGGGCAGGGGGACAATGAGCAGTTCTTC	CASSTSIGQGDNEQFF
TRBV27	TRBJ2-3	.	TRBD2	TGTGCCAGCAGTTTTCTAGGACTAGCGGGAGGCACAGATACGCAGTATTTT	CASSFLGLAGGTDTQYF
TRBV6-1	TRBJ1-5	.	.	TGTGCCAGCAGTGAAGTCGGGACACAAAATCAGCCCCAGCATTTT	CASSEVGTQNQPQHF
TRBV29-1	TRBJ2-5	.	.	TGCAGCGTTGGGGCAGGCTGGGAAGAGACCCAGTACTTC	CSVGAGWEETQYF
TRBV10-3	TRBJ1-1	.	.	TGTGCCATCAGGGATAATCAGGGCCCTGAAGCTTTCTTT	CAIRDNQGPEAFF
TRBV19	TRBJ1-2	.	TRBD1	TGTGCCAGTAGTAGAGGACAGGGTGGCCATGGCTACACCTTC	CASSRGQGGHGYTF
TRBV7-9	TRBJ2-3	.	.	TGTGCCAGCAGCTCACGGGAAGCGAACACAGATACGCAGTATTTT	CASSSREANTDTQYF
TRBV9	TRBJ2-7	once	.	TGTGCCAGCAGCGTAGCCACTAACTCGGAGCAGTACTTC	CASSVATNSEQYF
TRBV5-6	TRBJ1-1	once	.	TGTGCCAGCAGCCCCGTTCGAGGGGACACTGAAGCTTTCTTT	CASSPVRGDTEAFF
TRBV5-1	TRBJ1-3	.	.	TGCGCCAGCAGCTTGGAGGCCAGGTCCTCTGGAAACACCATATATTTT	CASSLEARSSGNTIYF
TRBV6-5	TRBJ2-5	.	.	TGTGCCAGCAGTTTGTCATACCAAGAGACCCAGTACTTC	CASSLSYQETQYF
TRBV9	TRBJ2-3	.	.	TGTGCCAGCAGCGTAGAACTACGCACAGATACGCAGTATTTT	CASSVELRTDTQYF
TRBV7-3	TRBJ1-5	once	.	TGTGCCAGCAGCTTAATAGGGGGGGGTCAGCCCCAGCATTTT	CASSLIGGGQPQHF
TRBV11-1	TRBJ2-7	.	.	TGTGCCAGCAGCACCGATAGCGAAACGTACTACGAGCAGTACTTC	CASSTDSETYYEQYF
TRBV7-7	TRBJ2-2	.	TRBD1	TGTGCCAGCAGCTTGGGGACAGGGGAGATTGGGGAGCTGTTTTTT	CASSLGTGEIGELFF
TRBV11-2	TRBJ1-1	once	.	TGTGCCAGCAGCTTAGATCGGGGGGGCTTCGGGAACACTGAAGCTTTCTTT	CASSLDRGGFGNTEAFF
TRBV4-1	TRBJ1-2	once	.	TGCGCCAGCACCCAGTCAGGGGCGGACTATGGCTACACCTTC	CASTQSGADYGYTF
TRBV11-3	TRBJ2-5	.	.	TGTGCCAGCAGCTCGGACGGTCCTAGGGAGACCCAGTACTTC	CASSSDGPRETQYF
TRBV5-1	TRBJ2-3	.	TRBD2	TGCGCCAGTAGCTTGGGGGCCCAGTGGCGGGGGGGCACAGATACGCAGTATTTT	CASSLGAQWRGGTDTQYF